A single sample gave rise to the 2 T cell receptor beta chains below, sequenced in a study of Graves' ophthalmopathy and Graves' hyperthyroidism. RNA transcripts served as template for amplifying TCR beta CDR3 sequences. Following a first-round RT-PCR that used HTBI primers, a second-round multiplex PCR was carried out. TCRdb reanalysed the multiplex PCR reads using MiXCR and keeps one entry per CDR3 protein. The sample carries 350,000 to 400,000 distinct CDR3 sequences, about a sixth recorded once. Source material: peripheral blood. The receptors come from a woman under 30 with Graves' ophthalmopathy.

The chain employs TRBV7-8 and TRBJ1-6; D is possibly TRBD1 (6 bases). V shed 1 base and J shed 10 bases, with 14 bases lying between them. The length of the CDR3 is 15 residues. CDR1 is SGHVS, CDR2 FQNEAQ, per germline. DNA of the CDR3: TGTGCCAGCAGCTTAGATCTACAGGGTAACTCACCCCTCCACTTT. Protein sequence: CASSLDLQGNSPLHF.

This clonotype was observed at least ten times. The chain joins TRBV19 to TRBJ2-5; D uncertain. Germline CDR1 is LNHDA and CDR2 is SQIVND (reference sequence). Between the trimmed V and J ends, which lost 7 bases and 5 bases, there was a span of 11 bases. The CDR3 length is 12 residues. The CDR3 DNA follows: TGTGCCAGTAACCAACTCGGGGAGACCCAGTACTTC. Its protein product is CASNQLGETQYF. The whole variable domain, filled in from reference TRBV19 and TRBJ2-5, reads DGGITQSPKYLFRKEGQNVTLSCEQNLNHDAMYWYRQDPGQGLRLIYYSQIVNDFQKGDIAEGYSVSREKKESFPLTVTSAQKNPTAFYLCASNQLGETQYFGPGTRLLVL.